This passage covers 26 T cell receptor beta chains from one sample sequenced in a study of blood T cell repertoires in COVID-19. Using immunoSEQ multiplex PCR, the repertoire was profiled, and TCRdb retains in-frame clones only, with some absent. The top ten clones hold approximately 1.8% of a sample with 400,000 to 500,000 clones, over 75% of them seen once. Specimen: PBMCs or T cells enriched from blood (not recorded which). These receptors came from a woman aged 40 to 49 who had recovered from COVID-19.

The V and J genes are TRBV7-9 and TRBJ2-5, with D possibly TRBD2 on 6 matching bases. CDR1 SEHNR and CDR2 FQNEAQ come from the germline V gene (reference sequence). The CDR3 totals 15 residues. The ends were cut back, 8 bases at V and 2 bases at J, with 18 bases in the middle. This chain's CDR3 is CASSSRNGRQETQYF. The CDR3 coding sequence is TGTGCCAGCTCGTCGAGGAACGGGAGACAAGAGACCCAGTACTTC.

The chain links TRBV28 to TRBJ1-1; no clear D. Germline V gene sequence: CDR1 MDHEN, CDR2 SYDVKM. V was shortened by 1 base and J by 1 base, with 10 bases between the two germline ends. The CDR3 has 15 residues. Written as DNA, the CDR3 is TGTGCCAGCAGTTTATTCCCGGGTCAGAACACTGAAGCTTTCTTT. Residues: CASSLFPGQNTEAFF.

This chain joins TRBV5-5 and TRBJ2-7; D perhaps matches TRBD1 (5 bases). The CDR3 has 14 amino acids. From germline, CDR1 is SGHKS and CDR2 YYEKEE (reference sequence). V was shortened by 3 bases and J by 7 bases, with 17 bases between the two germline ends. CDR3 in amino acids: CASSYVGALGEQYF. In DNA, the CDR3 is TGTGCCAGCAGCTACGTTGGGGCCCTTGGGGAGCAGTACTTC.

This clone has a handful of counts. This chain connects TRBV29-1 to TRBJ2-1; a weak D match, TRBD2 (6 bases). Germline CDR1 SQVTM, CDR2 ANQGSEA. V lost 4 bases and J 6 bases, leaving 13 bases between the germline ends. The CDR3 contains 13 residues. CDR3 sequence reads: CSVGSGLVNEQFF. The CDR3 nucleotides read TGCAGCGTTGGGTCGGGACTTGTCAATGAGCAGTTCTTC.

This clone was found once. The V and J genes are TRBV7-2 and TRBJ2-7; 10 positions agree with TRBD2. The length of the CDR3 is 14 residues. The germline V gene encodes CDR1 SGHTA and CDR2 FQGNSA. V was pared by 5 bases and J by 1 base, with 2 bases of the junction left unmatched. As DNA, the CDR3 is TGTGCCAGCAGCACTAGCGGGAATTCCTACGAGCAGTACTTC. Its translation is CASSTSGNSYEQYF. The whole variable domain, filled in from reference TRBV7-2 and TRBJ2-7, reads GAGVSQSPSNKVTEKGKDVELRCDPISGHTALYWYRQSLGQGLEFLIYFQGNSAPDKSGLPSDRFSAERTGGSVSTLTIQRTQQEDSAVYLCASSTSGNSYEQYFGPGTRLTVT.

The CDR3 DNA sequence: TGTGCCAGCAGCTTGAACCGACTGAGCTCCTACGAGCAGTACTTC. It yields the protein CASSLNRLSSYEQYF. This chain connects TRBV5-5 to TRBJ2-7; no firm D call. V lost 1 base to trimming and J lost 0 bases, with 11 bases between them. Germline lookup yields CDR1 SGHKS and CDR2 YYEKEE (reference sequence). This CDR3 is 15 amino acids long.

This clone was counted at least ten times. This sequence joins TRBV27 and TRBJ1-1; 7 bases map to TRBD1. Germline V gene sequence: CDR1 MNHEY, CDR2 SMNVEV (reference sequence). The CDR3 spans 13 residues. With 6 bases clipped from V and 2 bases from J, the junction kept 3 bases outside the gene matches. CDR3 sequence (DNA): TGTGCCAGCAGATCAGGGGGTAACACTGAAGCTTTCTTT. Its translation is CASRSGGNTEAFF.

This clone was recorded only once. The chain carries TRBV12-5 and TRBJ2-7; D might be TRBD2 (7 bases). V lost 3 bases and J lost 3, with 15 bases in between. The CDR3 contains 15 residues. The germline gives CDR1 LGHNT, CDR2 FRNRAP. The CDR3 protein is CASGLLRGGSYEQYF. Written as DNA, the CDR3 is TGTGCTAGTGGTTTACTCAGGGGAGGGAGCTACGAGCAGTACTTC.

DNA for the CDR3: TGTGCCAGCAGTTACTTTCAGGTTAGCAATCAGCCCCAGCATTTT. Its translation: CASSYFQVSNQPQHF. The chain carries TRBV6-2 or TRBV6-3 and TRBJ1-5; D uncertain. The V gene's germline CDR1 is MNHEY and CDR2 SVGEGT. This CDR3 contains 15 residues. V was clipped by 1 base and J by 0 bases, with 7 bases between them.

The chain employs TRBV7-9 and TRBJ1-5; 7 bases match TRBD1. CDR3 length: 14 residues. The germline V gene has CDR1 SEHNR and CDR2 FQNEAQ (reference sequence). V lost 5 bases, J lost 4 bases, and 5 bases stayed unmatched. The CDR3 spells CASSLTGANQPQHF. The CDR3 bases are TGTGCCAGCAGCCTTACAGGGGCGAATCAGCCCCAGCATTTT.

The CDR3 loop reads CASSQEGVTEAFF. DNA for the CDR3: TGCGCCAGCAGCCAAGAAGGGGTTACTGAAGCTTTCTTT. The chain links TRBV4-1 to TRBJ1-1, with D possibly TRBD1 on 5 matching bases. Per germline, CDR1 MGHRA and CDR2 YSYEKL. There are 13 residues in the CDR3. The germline V and J ends were trimmed by 0 bases and 5 bases, with 7 bases remaining between them.

This rearrangement joins TRBV19 to TRBJ2-5, with TRBD1 as a possible D gene (6 bases). This CDR3 is built from 14 residues. Trimming removed 6 bases from V and 2 bases from J, with 13 bases in between. Germline values: CDR1 LNHDA, CDR2 SQIVND (reference sequence). This chain's CDR3 is CASRLRDNQETQYF. The CDR3 bases are TGTGCCAGTAGACTCCGGGACAATCAAGAGACCCAGTACTTC.

The chain is built from TRBV14 and TRBJ1-1; possible D gene TRBD1, 5 bases. With 4 bases removed from V and 9 bases from J, the gap between germline ends came to 18 bases. The CDR3 contains 14 residues. In germline, CDR1 is SGHDN, CDR2 FVKESK. DNA for the CDR3: TGTGCCAGCAGCCTTAAGGCAGGGCTCGCGAAAGCTTTCTTT. Translation gives CASSLKAGLAKAFF. The whole variable domain, filled in from reference TRBV14 and TRBJ1-1, reads EAGVTQFPSHSVIEKGQTVTLRCDPISGHDNLYWYRRVMGKEIKFLLHFVKESKQDESGMPNNRFLAERTGGTYSTLKVQPAELEDSGVYFCASSLKAGLAKAFFGQGTRLTVV.

The chain employs TRBV28 and TRBJ2-3; TRBD1 agrees at 7 bases. Germline V lookup: CDR1 MDHEN, CDR2 SYDVKM. The CDR3 loop spans 14 amino acids. V lost 3 bases, J lost 3 bases, and 3 bases stayed unmatched. The CDR3: CASSFRDRTDTQYF. The CDR3 DNA reads as TGTGCCAGCAGTTTCCGGGACAGAACAGATACGCAGTATTTT. Full variable domain (rest looked up from reference TRBV28 and TRBJ2-3): DVKVTQSSRYLVKRTGEKVFLECVQDMDHENMFWYRQDPGLGLRLIYFSYDVKMKEKGDIPEGYSVSREKKERFSLILESASTNQTSMYLCASSFRDRTDTQYFGPGTRLTVL.

CDR3 nucleotide sequence: TGTGCCAGCAGCTGGGGACTAGTCTCGTCCTACGAGCAGTACTTC. Amino acids: CASSWGLVSSYEQYF. The chain carries TRBV5-6 and TRBJ2-7; 8 nucleotides line up with TRBD2. Losses at the gene ends were 3 bases for V and 1 base for J; bases not matched to a gene: 6. The V gene's germline CDR1 is SGHDT and CDR2 YYEEEE. This CDR3 has 15 residues.

The chain links TRBV4-1 to TRBJ1-1, with TRBD1 matching 8 bases. Germline V gene lookup returns CDR1 MGHRA and CDR2 YSYEKL. The junction had 7 bases not matched to a gene; V was cut back by 1 base and J by 0 bases. This CDR3 spans 17 amino acids. CDR3 protein: CASSQVTEQGVNTEAFF. Here the CDR3 DNA reads TGCGCCAGCAGCCAAGTTACCGAACAGGGGGTGAACACTGAAGCTTTCTTT.

This clone was recorded only once. J is TRBJ2-7 and V is TRBV5-1; 9 bases map to TRBD1. The V and J ends lost 2 bases and 6 bases, in that order; junction bases with no gene match: 3. The CDR3 contains 13 residues. Per the germline V gene, CDR1 is SGHRS and CDR2 is YFSETQ. CDR3 loop: CASSLVTGGEQYF. In DNA form, the CDR3 reads TGCGCCAGCAGCTTAGTGACAGGGGGCGAGCAGTACTTC.

This rearrangement joins TRBV4-3 to TRBJ2-7; no definite D call. Germline CDR1 and CDR2: LGHNA and YSLEER. This CDR3 spans 13 amino acids. V was cut by 0 bases and J by 6 bases, with 9 bases left in between. The CDR3 spells CASSQDRPGEQYF. CDR3 bases: TGCGCCAGCAGCCAAGATCGACCGGGCGAGCAGTACTTC.

The J gene is TRBJ1-2, the V gene TRBV18, with D perhaps TRBD1 (6 bases). In germline, CDR1 is KGHSH, CDR2 LQKENI. This CDR3 region has 15 residues. Trimming took off 0 bases at V and 3 bases at J, with 11 bases between the two ends. CDR3 loop: CASSPPNGGDYGYTF. DNA for the CDR3: TGTGCCAGCTCACCACCGAATGGGGGCGACTATGGCTACACCTTC.

This chain links TRBV30 with TRBJ1-1, with unresolved D. This CDR3 has 15 residues. The V gene lost 4 bases and the J gene lost 3 bases, with 18 bases spanning the gap. In germline, CDR1 is GTSNPN, CDR2 SVGIG (reference sequence). CDR3 bases: TGTGCCTGGAAACGTCGCTGCGTATCCTACACTGAAGCTTTCTTT. Its protein product is CAWKRRCVSYTEAFF.

With regard to this clone: At one end, the junction sequence differs from germline, possibly due to a read error. The chain uses TRBV6-5 and TRBJ2-1, with a tentative D call TRBD2 (6 bases). The CDR3 is 15 amino acids. CDR1 MNHEY and CDR2 SVGAGI come from the germline V gene. The CDR3 nucleotides are TGTGCCACCAGTCCTGACCGGGGGTTCCACAATGAGCAGTTCTTC. Translation: CATSPDRGFHNEQFF.

This clone has more than one count but fewer than ten. J is TRBJ2-1 and V is TRBV5-4, with a tentative D call TRBD1 (6 bases). Germline V gene sequence: CDR1 SGHNT, CDR2 YYREEE (reference sequence). Trimming shortened V by 1 base and J by 3 bases, and 8 bases separated the two germline ends. The CDR3 is 14 amino acids. The CDR3 here is CASSLPGDYNEQFF. As DNA, the CDR3 is TGTGCCAGCAGCTTGCCAGGGGACTACAATGAGCAGTTCTTC.

This clone occurred once. V is TRBV11-3 and J is TRBJ2-5, with 8 bases matching TRBD1. The CDR3 has 14 amino acids. Unmatched junction bases numbered 4, after V lost 5 bases and J lost 2 bases. The germline gives CDR1 SGHNT, CDR2 YENEEA. The CDR3 region has the DNA TGTGCCAGCAGCGCCCACAGGGGGCAAGAGACCCAGTACTTC. Amino acid sequence: CASSAHRGQETQYF.

This clone appeared once. V is TRBV7-2 and J is TRBJ1-5; D unclear. This CDR3 is 13 amino acids long. Germline values: CDR1 SGHTA, CDR2 FQGNSA. V was pared by 2 bases and J by 7 bases, with 9 bases between. The CDR3, as DNA: TGTGCCAGCAGCTTAAACGGGTGGCAGCCCCAGCATTTT. Amino acid sequence: CASSLNGWQPQHF.

The chain employs TRBV20-1 and TRBJ1-4; D is perhaps TRBD1 (5 bases). CDR1 is DFQATT and CDR2 is SNEGSKA in the germline V gene (reference sequence). The CDR3 is 14 amino acids. V was pared by 3 bases and J by 7 bases, with 15 bases between. In DNA form, the CDR3 reads TGCAGTGCTAGTTCGGCTGGGGGACTTGAAAAACTGTTTTTT. Protein: CSASSAGGLEKLFF.

The chain uses TRBV29-1 and TRBJ2-3; D call uncertain. The length of the CDR3 is 11 residues. Trimming took off 7 bases at V and 5 bases at J, with 10 bases between the two ends. Looked up from germline, CDR1 is SQVTM and CDR2 is ANQGSEA. The DNA of the CDR3 is TGCAGCGCCCGCCGAGGAGATACGCAGTATTTT. Protein product: CSARRGDTQYF.